This TCR beta chain is drawn from a study of ipilimumab plus nivolumab after autologous stem cell transplantation. The repertoire was sequenced with immunoSEQ multiplex PCR; TCRdb's copy has only in-frame clones and lacks some. This table has roughly 12,000 clones, roughly 73% appearing once. The CDR3 is made up of 16 amino acids. The V and J ends lost 4 bases and 1 base, in that order; junction bases with no gene match: 6. In germline, CDR1 is SGHNT, CDR2 YENEEA. V and J are TRBV11-3 and TRBJ2-1, with TRBD2 matching over 8 bases. This material consisted of PBMCs, taken in a trial of ipilimumab plus nivolumab as post-transplant consolidation. The sequence derives from a male donor with diffuse large B-cell lymphoma. CDR3: CASSSSRGGSYNEQFF. In DNA, the CDR3 is TGTGCCAGCAGCTCCTCTCGGGGGGGTTCCTACAATGAGCAGTTCTTC.